This T cell receptor (beta chain) was found in a study of T cell changes during pregnancy in multiple sclerosis. This clone was seen only once. V lost 4 bases and J 0 bases, leaving 12 bases between the germline ends. Germline V gene data show CDR1 as LGHNA and CDR2 as YNFKEQ. The CDR3 contains 15 residues. Profiled with immunoSEQ multiplex PCR; TCRdb holds only in-frame clones, not every one. The repertoire holds about 110,000 clones, with about 94% as singletons. The material was peripheral blood, obtained in the third trimester of pregnancy. This sequence originates from a female donor with multiple sclerosis, enrolled in a pregnancy study. The chain carries TRBV4-2 and TRBJ1-1; D gene ambiguous. Here the CDR3 DNA reads TGTGCCAGCAGCCCGCTTGAGGGCGTGAACACTGAAGCTTTCTTT. Encoded protein: CASSPLEGVNTEAFF.